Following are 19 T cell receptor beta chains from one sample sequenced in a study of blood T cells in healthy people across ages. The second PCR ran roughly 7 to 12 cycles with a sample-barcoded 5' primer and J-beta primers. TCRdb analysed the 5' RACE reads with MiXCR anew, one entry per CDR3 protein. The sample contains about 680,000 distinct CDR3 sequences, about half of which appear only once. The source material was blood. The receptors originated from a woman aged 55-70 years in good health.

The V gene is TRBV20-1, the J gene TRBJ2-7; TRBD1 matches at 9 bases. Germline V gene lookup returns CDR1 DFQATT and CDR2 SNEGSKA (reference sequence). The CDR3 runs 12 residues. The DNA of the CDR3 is TGCAGCGCGGACAGGGGAGTCTACGAGCAGTACTTC. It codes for CSADRGVYEQYF.

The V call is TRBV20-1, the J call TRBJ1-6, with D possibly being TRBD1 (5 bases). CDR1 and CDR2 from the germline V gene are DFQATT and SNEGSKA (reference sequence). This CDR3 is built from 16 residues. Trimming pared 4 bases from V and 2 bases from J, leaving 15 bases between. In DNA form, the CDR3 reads TGCAGTGCTAAAGGGGAGGGTGTAACCTATAATTCACCCCTCCACTTT. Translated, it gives CSAKGEGVTYNSPLHF.

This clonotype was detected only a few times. The CDR3 loop reads CASRAGFYEQYF. The CDR3 DNA is TGCGCCAGCAGGGCGGGATTCTACGAGCAGTACTTC. The chain combines TRBV5-1 with TRBJ2-7; the D gene is possibly TRBD2 (6 bases). Germline lookup yields CDR1 SGHRS and CDR2 YFSETQ. Trimming removed 5 bases at V and 3 bases at J, with 9 bases between. This CDR3 spans 12 amino acids.

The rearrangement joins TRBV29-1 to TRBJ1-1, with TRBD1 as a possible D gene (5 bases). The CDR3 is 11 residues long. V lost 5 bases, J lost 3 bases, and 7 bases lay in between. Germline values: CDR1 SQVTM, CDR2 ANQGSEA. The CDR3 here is CSVSRDTEAFF. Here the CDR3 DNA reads TGCAGCGTTTCCAGGGACACTGAAGCTTTCTTT.

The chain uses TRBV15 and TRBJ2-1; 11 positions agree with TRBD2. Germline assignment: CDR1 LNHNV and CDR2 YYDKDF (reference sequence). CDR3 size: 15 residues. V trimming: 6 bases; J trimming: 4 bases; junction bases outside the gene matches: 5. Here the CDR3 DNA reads TGTGCCACCAGATCGGGACTAGCGGCGTACAATGAGCAGTTCTTC. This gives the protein CATRSGLAAYNEQFF.

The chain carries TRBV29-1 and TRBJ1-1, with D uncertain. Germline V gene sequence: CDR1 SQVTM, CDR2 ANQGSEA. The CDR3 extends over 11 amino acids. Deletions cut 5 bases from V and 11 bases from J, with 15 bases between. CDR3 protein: CSVSETARAFF. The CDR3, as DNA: TGCAGCGTTTCAGAGACCGCCAGGGCTTTCTTT.

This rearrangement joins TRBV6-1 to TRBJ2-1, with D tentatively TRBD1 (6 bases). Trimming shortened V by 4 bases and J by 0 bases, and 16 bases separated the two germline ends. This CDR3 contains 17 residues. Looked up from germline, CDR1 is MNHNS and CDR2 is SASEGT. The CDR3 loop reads CASSGALGASSYNEQFF. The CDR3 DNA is TGTGCCAGCAGTGGTGCCTTGGGGGCAAGCTCCTACAATGAGCAGTTCTTC.

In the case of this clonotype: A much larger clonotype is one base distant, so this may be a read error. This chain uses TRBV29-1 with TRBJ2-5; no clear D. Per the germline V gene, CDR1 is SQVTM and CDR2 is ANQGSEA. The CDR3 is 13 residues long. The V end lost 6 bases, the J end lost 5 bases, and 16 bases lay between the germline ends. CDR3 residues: CSVEMTLGETQYF. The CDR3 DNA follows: TGCAGCGTCGAGATGACATTAGGGGAGACCCAGTACTTC.

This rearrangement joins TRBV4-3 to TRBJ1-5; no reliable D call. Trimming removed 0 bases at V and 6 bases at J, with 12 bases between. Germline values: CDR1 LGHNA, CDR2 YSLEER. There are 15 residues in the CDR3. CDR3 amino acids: CASSQDSGFGQPQHF. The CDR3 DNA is TGCGCCAGCAGCCAAGATTCCGGGTTCGGTCAGCCCCAGCATTTT.

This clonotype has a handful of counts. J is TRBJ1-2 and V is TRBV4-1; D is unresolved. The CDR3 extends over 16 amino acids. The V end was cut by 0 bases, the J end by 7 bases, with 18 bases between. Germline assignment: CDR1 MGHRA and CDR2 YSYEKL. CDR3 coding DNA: TGCGCCAGCAGCCAAGAAGTCGCGACGGACGGTCGTGGCTACACCTTC. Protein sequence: CASSQEVATDGRGYTF.

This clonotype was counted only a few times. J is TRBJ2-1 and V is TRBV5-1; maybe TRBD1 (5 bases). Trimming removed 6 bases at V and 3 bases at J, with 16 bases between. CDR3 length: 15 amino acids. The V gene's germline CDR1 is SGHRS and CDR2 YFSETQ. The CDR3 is CASTQQGTNYNEQFF. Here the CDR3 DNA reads TGCGCCAGCACCCAGCAGGGCACGAACTACAATGAGCAGTTCTTC.

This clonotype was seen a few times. CDR3 in DNA: TGTGCCAGCAGTACCGGACTAGCGCGCTCCTACGAGCAGTACTTC. Translated, it gives CASSTGLARSYEQYF. J is TRBJ2-7 and V is TRBV6-6; 9 positions match TRBD2. J gave up 0 bases and V 5 bases, and 5 bases lay outside the gene matches. CDR1 and CDR2 from the germline V gene are MNHNY and SVGAGI (reference sequence). The CDR3 runs 15 residues.

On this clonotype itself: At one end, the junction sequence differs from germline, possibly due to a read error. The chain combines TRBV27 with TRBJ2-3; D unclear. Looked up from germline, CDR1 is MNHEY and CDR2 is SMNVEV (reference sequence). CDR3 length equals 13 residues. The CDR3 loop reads CAGRPAPVGTQYF. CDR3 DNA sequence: TGTGCCGGCAGGCCAGCCCCTGTAGGTACGCAGTATTTT.

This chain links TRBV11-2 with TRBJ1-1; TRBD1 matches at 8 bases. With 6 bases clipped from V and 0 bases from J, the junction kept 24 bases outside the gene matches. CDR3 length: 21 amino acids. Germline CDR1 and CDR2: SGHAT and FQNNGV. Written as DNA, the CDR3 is TGTGCCAGCAGATCTACACGTCGCGGGACAGGCCTAGGCCTAATGAACACTGAAGCTTTCTTT. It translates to CASRSTRRGTGLGLMNTEAFF.

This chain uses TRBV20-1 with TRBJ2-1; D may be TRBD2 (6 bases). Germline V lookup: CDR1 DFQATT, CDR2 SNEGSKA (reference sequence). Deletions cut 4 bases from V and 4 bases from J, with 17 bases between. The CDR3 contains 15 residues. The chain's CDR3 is CSATRGPLWYNEQFF. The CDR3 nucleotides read TGCAGTGCTACGCGGGGTCCCCTCTGGTACAATGAGCAGTTCTTC.

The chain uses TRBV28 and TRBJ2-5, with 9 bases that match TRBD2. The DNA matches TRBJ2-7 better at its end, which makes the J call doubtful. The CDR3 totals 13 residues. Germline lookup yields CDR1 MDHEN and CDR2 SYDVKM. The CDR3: CASGIAGVYEQYF. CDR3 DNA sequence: TGTGCCAGCGGTATAGCGGGAGTGTACGAGCAGTACTTC.

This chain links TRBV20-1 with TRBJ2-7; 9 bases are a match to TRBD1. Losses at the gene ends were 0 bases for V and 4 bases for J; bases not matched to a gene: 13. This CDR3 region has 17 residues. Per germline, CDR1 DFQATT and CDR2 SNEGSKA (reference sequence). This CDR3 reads CSARDGAPGQGIYEQYF. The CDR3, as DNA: TGCAGTGCTAGAGATGGAGCCCCGGGACAGGGTATTTACGAGCAGTACTTC.

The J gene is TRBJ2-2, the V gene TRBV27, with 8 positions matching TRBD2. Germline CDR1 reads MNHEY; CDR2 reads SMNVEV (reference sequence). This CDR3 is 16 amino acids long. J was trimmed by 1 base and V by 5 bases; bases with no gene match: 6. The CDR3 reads CASSPETSVNTGELFF. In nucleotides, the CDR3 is TGTGCCAGCAGTCCGGAGACTAGCGTGAACACCGGGGAGCTGTTTTTT.

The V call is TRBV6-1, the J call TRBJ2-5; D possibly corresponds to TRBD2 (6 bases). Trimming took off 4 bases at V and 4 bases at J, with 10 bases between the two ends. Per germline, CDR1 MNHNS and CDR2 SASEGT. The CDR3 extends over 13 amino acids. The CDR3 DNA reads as TGTGCCAGCAGTGGTCAAGCGGGAGAGACCCAGTACTTC. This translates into CASSGQAGETQYF.